These 22 T cell receptor beta chains originate from one sample sequenced in a study of blood T cell repertoires in COVID-19. TCRdb's copy holds only in-frame clones and misses some; the assay was immunoSEQ multiplex PCR. The sample lists some 180,000 clones, about 76% occurring once. Sequenced input: peripheral blood. The receptor set was obtained from a woman aged 40 to 55 with COVID-19, enrolled during active disease.

This chain joins TRBV3-1 (or the pseudogene TRBV3-2) and TRBJ1-4, with D unclear. Germline V gene sequence: CDR1 LGHDT, CDR2 YNNKEL (reference sequence). The V end was cut by 0 bases, the J end by 3 bases, with 8 bases between. The CDR3 is made up of 15 amino acids. The CDR3 loop reads CASSQDWESNEKLFF. The CDR3 coding sequence is TGTGCCAGCAGCCAAGACTGGGAGTCTAATGAAAAACTGTTTTTT.

This clone was detected ten times or more. J is TRBJ1-3 and V is TRBV21-1. TRBV21-1 represents a pseudogene. The CDR3 has 17 residues. For the CDR3, the DNA is TGTGCCAGCAGCGCCGGCCGGAGGGCAGACTCTGGAAACACCATATATTTT. Translated, it gives CASSAGRRADSGNTIYF.

The rearrangement joins TRBV29-1 to TRBJ1-1; perhaps TRBD1 as D (6 bases). The CDR3 loop spans 14 amino acids. Germline values: CDR1 SQVTM, CDR2 ANQGSEA. V gave up 6 bases and J gave up 2 bases, with 16 bases separating them. CDR3 region: CSVARQEHNTEAFF. In nucleotides, the CDR3 is TGCAGCGTGGCAAGACAGGAGCATAACACTGAAGCTTTCTTT. The full variable domain, completed using reference TRBV29-1 and TRBJ1-1, is SAVISQKPSRDICQRGTSLTIQCQVDSQVTMMFWYRQQPGQSLTLIATANQGSEATYESGFVIDKFPISRPNLTFSTLTVSNMSPEDSSIYLCSVARQEHNTEAFFGQGTRLTVV.

The chain combines TRBV5-4 with TRBJ2-5; D may be TRBD2 (5 bases). Trimming removed 1 base from V and 2 bases from J, with 12 bases in between. The CDR3 contains 15 residues. From germline, CDR1 is SGHNT and CDR2 YYREEE (reference sequence). CDR3 sequence (DNA): TGTGCCAGCAGCTTGAAAGCGGAGGCTCAAGAGACCCAGTACTTC. Protein product: CASSLKAEAQETQYF.

The chain joins TRBV5-1 to TRBJ1-1; perhaps TRBD1 as D (6 bases). The CDR3 is made up of 15 amino acids. Germline V gives CDR1 SGHRS, CDR2 YFSETQ. The V end was cut by 4 bases, the J end by 3 bases, with 16 bases between. CDR3 bases: TGCGCCAGCAGCCCCCGGGTCCCAGGGGACACTGAAGCTTTCTTT. Translation: CASSPRVPGDTEAFF.

The rearrangement uses TRBV5-6 and TRBJ2-2, with 11 bases lining up with TRBD2. CDR3 size: 17 residues. Germline loops: CDR1 SGHDT, CDR2 YYEEEE. V lost 5 bases, J lost 5 bases, and 11 bases stayed unmatched. The CDR3 coding sequence is TGTGCCAGCAGGACTTCAGTAGTAGCGGGAGGGACCGGGGAGCTGTTTTTT. It specifies CASRTSVVAGGTGELFF.

V gene TRBV13 combines with J gene TRBJ2-1; TRBD2 matches 7 bases. The CDR3 sequence is 17 residues long. Trimming took 4 bases from V and 4 from J; bases not matched to a gene: 13. Per the germline V gene, CDR1 is PRHDT and CDR2 is FYEKMQ (reference sequence). CDR3 coding DNA: TGTGCCAGCAGCTCGGTGGGGCTATGGGGGGGTTACAATGAGCAGTTCTTC. This translates into CASSSVGLWGGYNEQFF.

The V gene is TRBV9, the J gene TRBJ2-6, with D possibly matching TRBD1 (5 bases). Trimming stripped 7 bases from V and 0 bases from J, with 14 bases between. The CDR3 is made up of 16 amino acids. Germline V gives CDR1 SGDLS, CDR2 YYNGEE. CDR3 loop: CASATERYSGANVLTF. CDR3 coding DNA: TGTGCCAGCGCGACAGAACGTTACTCTGGGGCCAACGTCCTGACTTTC. Full variable domain (remainder filled in from reference TRBV9 and TRBJ2-6): DSGVTQTPKHLITATGQRVTLRCSPRSGDLSVYWYQQSLDQGLQFLIQYYNGEERAKGNILERFSAQQFPDLHSELNLSSLELGDSALYFCASATERYSGANVLTFGAGSRLTVL.

The chain has TRBV4-3 and TRBJ2-7; a weak D match, TRBD2 (5 bases). The germline V gene encodes CDR1 LGHNA and CDR2 YSLEER. Trimming removed 0 bases from V and 4 bases from J, with 10 bases in between. The CDR3 covers 14 residues. As DNA, the CDR3 is TGCGCCAGCAGCCAAGATATAGGAGGTTACGAGCAGTACTTC. This gives the protein CASSQDIGGYEQYF.

The chain is built from TRBV6-6 and TRBJ1-1; 8 bases line up with TRBD1. Germline CDR1 and CDR2: MNHNY and SVGAGI (reference sequence). The CDR3 is 16 amino acids. The V and J ends lost 7 bases and 1 base, in that order; junction bases with no gene match: 11. The CDR3 protein is CASTLGTGYSNTEAFF. CDR3 DNA sequence: TGTGCCAGCACCCTCGGGACAGGATATTCGAACACTGAAGCTTTCTTT.

The chain is built from TRBV27 and TRBJ1-5, with a possible D match to TRBD1 (6 bases). Germline V gene data show CDR1 as MNHEY and CDR2 as SMNVEV (reference sequence). Trimming cost V 1 base and J 2 bases, with 6 bases left between them. The CDR3 has 14 amino acids. CDR3 DNA sequence: TGTGCCAGCAGTTTATACAGGGGCAATCAGCCCCAGCATTTT. As protein: CASSLYRGNQPQHF.

Notes on this clone: This is likely a read error, given that the CDR3 carries no conserved phenylalanine or tryptophan at its end. V is TRBV3-1 (or the pseudogene TRBV3-2) and J is TRBJ1-2, with D possibly TRBD1 on 5 matching bases. The CDR3 is 14 amino acids. Germline CDR1 reads LGHDT; CDR2 reads YNNKEL (reference sequence). V lost 1 base, J lost 8 bases, and 14 bases lay in between. As DNA, the CDR3 is TGTGCCAGCAGCCAAGGGCAGATCCCAGGGGGCTACACCCTC. Its translation: CASSQGQIPGGYTL.

This chain uses TRBV27 with TRBJ2-1, with 12 nucleotides matching TRBD2. CDR3 size: 16 residues. V shed 4 bases and J 3 bases; nucleotides not matched to a gene: 4. CDR1 is MNHEY and CDR2 is SMNVEV in the germline V gene (reference sequence). CDR3 sequence (DNA): TGTGCCAGCAGTTATGGGGGACTAGCGGGCTACAATGAGCAGTTCTTC. It translates to CASSYGGLAGYNEQFF.

The V call is TRBV6-2 or TRBV6-3, the J call TRBJ2-5; TRBD2 is a possible D gene (5 bases). Germline assignment: CDR1 MNHEY and CDR2 SVGEGT. Trimming pared 5 bases from V and 5 bases from J, leaving 15 bases between. The CDR3 consists of 14 residues. CDR3 DNA: TGTGCCAGCAGTAACCGGGTAGGCGGGGAGACCCAGTACTTC. Amino acid sequence: CASSNRVGGETQYF.

This chain links TRBV6-2 or TRBV6-3 with TRBJ2-3, with 11 bases aligning to TRBD2. The CDR3 runs 15 residues. V lost 5 bases and J lost 3; bases outside the gene matches: 4. Germline V CDR1 and CDR2: MNHEY, SVGEGT. CDR3 nucleotides: TGTGCCAGCAGTCAACGACTAGCGGGGACAGATACGCAGTATTTT. It specifies CASSQRLAGTDTQYF.

This clone appeared a few times. J is TRBJ1-5 and V is TRBV6-6, with D unclear. Germline V gives CDR1 MNHNY, CDR2 SVGAGI (reference sequence). The CDR3 has 15 amino acids. The V and J ends lost 6 bases and 0 bases respectively, with 12 bases between them. The CDR3 nucleotides are TGTGCCAGCAGGCCGTTCGCGTATAGCAATCAGCCCCAGCATTTT. Its translation: CASRPFAYSNQPQHF.

This clone was counted once. V gene TRBV12-2 combines with J gene TRBJ1-2; the table's D call of TRBD1 was not tested on the DNA. TRBV12-2 is tagged as a pseudogene. This CDR3 is built from 14 residues. The DNA for the CDR3 is TGTGCAAGTCGCCCCAGGACAGGCTACTATGGCTACACCTTC. Protein sequence: CASRPRTGYYGYTF.

The chain uses TRBV5-6 and TRBJ2-7; the D is unclear. CDR3 length equals 14 residues. V lost 4 bases and J 3 bases, leaving 14 bases between the germline ends. Germline CDR1 SGHDT, CDR2 YYEEEE. CDR3 coding DNA: TGTGCCAGCAGCCCTTACTCCCGATTCTACGAGCAGTACTTC. It codes for CASSPYSRFYEQYF.

The chain has TRBV7-8 and TRBJ2-5; 10 bases are a match to TRBD1. With 5 bases clipped from V and 4 bases from J, the junction kept 7 bases outside the gene matches. Germline CDR1 is SGHVS and CDR2 is FQNEAQ. This CDR3 has 15 amino acids. The CDR3 DNA sequence: TGTGCCAGCAGCCTCGGACAGGGGGAGGGAGAGACCCAGTACTTC. It specifies CASSLGQGEGETQYF.

This rearrangement joins TRBV30 to TRBJ1-5; D not certain. With 6 bases removed from V and 0 bases from J, the gap between germline ends came to 6 bases. This CDR3 contains 12 residues. CDR1 is GTSNPN and CDR2 is SVGIG in the germline V gene (reference sequence). The CDR3 DNA reads TGTGCCTGCGGGTATAGCAATCAGCCCCAGCATTTT. Translated, it gives CACGYSNQPQHF.

CDR3 protein: CASSEGQGERGYTF. DNA for the CDR3: TGTGCCAGCAGCGAGGGACAGGGGGAGCGCGGCTACACCTTC. The chain is built from TRBV6-2 or TRBV6-3 and TRBJ1-2; 11 bases are shared with TRBD1. V shed 6 bases, J shed 8 bases, and the junction held 8 bases outside the gene matches. Germline CDR1 MNHEY, CDR2 SVGEGT. The CDR3 consists of 14 residues.

V usage is TRBV2 and J usage is TRBJ2-1; 9 bases align to TRBD2. Germline-derived CDR1 and CDR2 are SNHLY and FYNNEI. Losses at the gene ends were 6 bases for V and 9 bases for J; bases not matched to a gene: 9. There are 14 residues in the CDR3. CDR3 DNA: TGTGCCAGCAGAGGGGTGCGGGGGGGCACTGAGCAGTTCTTC. Its translation is CASRGVRGGTEQFF.